These 11 T cell receptor beta chains were all obtained from the same sample, sequenced in a study of T cells of healthy individuals. MiXCR, run by TCRdb on the 5' RACE reads, gives a single entry per CDR3 protein. The sample lists roughly 87,000 distinct CDR3 sequences, around 17% seen once, with about 6.2% in the top ten. Receptors originate from a human donor in good health.

This clonotype was picked up many times. DNA for the CDR3: TGTGCCAGCACGGGACAGAGCAACACTGAAGCTTTCTTT. Translation gives CASTGQSNTEAFF. The gene calls are TRBV9 and TRBJ1-1; 7 bases line up with TRBD1. The ends lost 6 bases at V and 2 bases at J; junction bases unmatched: 4. Germline CDR1 SGDLS, CDR2 YYNGEE. The CDR3 runs 13 residues. Full variable domain (missing parts from reference TRBV9 and TRBJ1-1): DSGVTQTPKHLITATGQRVTLRCSPRSGDLSVYWYQQSLDQGLQFLIQYYNGEERAKGNILERFSAQQFPDLHSELNLSSLELGDSALYFCASTGQSNTEAFFGQGTRLTVV.

This clonotype was seen a few times. This chain uses TRBV12-3 or TRBV12-4 with TRBJ2-1; D gene unclear. CDR3 length equals 13 residues. V was shortened by 1 base and J by 3 bases, with 4 bases between the two germline ends. CDR3 protein: CASSLDFYNEQFF. As DNA, the CDR3 is TGTGCCAGCAGTTTAGACTTCTACAATGAGCAGTTCTTC.

The rearrangement uses TRBV6-2 or TRBV6-3 and TRBJ2-3; tentative D call: TRBD1 (6 bases). V was trimmed by 9 bases and J by 1 base, leaving 11 bases between them. The CDR3 runs 13 residues. Germline V gene lookup returns CDR1 MNHEY and CDR2 SVGEGT. The CDR3 reads CASRRQGTDTQYF. The CDR3 DNA sequence: TGTGCCAGTAGACGACAGGGCACAGATACGCAGTATTTT.

The sample holds many counts of this clonotype. The chain recombines TRBV9 with TRBJ2-5, with 7 bases that match TRBD2. V shed 0 bases, J shed 5 bases, and the junction held 10 bases outside the gene matches. Germline lookup yields CDR1 SGDLS and CDR2 YYNGEE. This CDR3 has 16 amino acids. The CDR3 region has the DNA TGTGCCAGCAGCGTAGATGGGGAGGGATTTGAGGAGACCCAGTACTTC. Protein sequence: CASSVDGEGFEETQYF.

The table lists this clonotype with a few counts. The chain couples TRBV20-1 to TRBJ1-1, with a weak D call TRBD1 (6 bases). Per the germline V gene, CDR1 is DFQATT and CDR2 is SNEGSKA (reference sequence). Trimming took 0 bases from V and 2 from J, leaving 13 bases between them. The CDR3 contains 15 residues. The DNA of the CDR3 is TGCAGTGCTAGAGATCCCGCAGGGGTCAACACTGAAGCTTTCTTT. Translation gives CSARDPAGVNTEAFF.

V is TRBV27 and J is TRBJ1-4; D ambiguous. There are 14 residues in the CDR3. The germline V gene encodes CDR1 MNHEY and CDR2 SMNVEV (reference sequence). Trimming took 5 bases from V and 2 from J, leaving 9 bases between them. The CDR3 DNA reads as TGTGCCAGCAGTCGGCAAGGGACTAATGAAAAACTGTTTTTT. Protein: CASSRQGTNEKLFF. The entire variable domain, with the rest obtained from reference TRBV27 and TRBJ1-4, is as follows: EAQVTQNPRYLITVTGKKLTVTCSQNMNHEYMSWYRQDPGLGLRQIYYSMNVEVTDKGDVPEGYKVSRKEKRNFPLILESPSPNQTSLYFCASSRQGTNEKLFFGSGTQLSVL.

This clonotype has more than one count but fewer than ten. The chain combines TRBV2 with TRBJ1-5, with D uncertain. The germline CDR1 and CDR2 sequences are SNHLY and FYNNEI. V was pared by 1 base and J by 5 bases, with 6 bases between. This CDR3 comprises 13 residues. The CDR3 DNA follows: TGTGCCAGCAGTGAAGACCCCTATCAGCCCCAGCATTTT. This gives the protein CASSEDPYQPQHF.

The J gene is TRBJ2-3, the V gene TRBV7-9; 10 positions match TRBD2. This CDR3 comprises 16 residues. Germline assignment: CDR1 SEHNR and CDR2 FQNEAQ (reference sequence). V lost 7 bases and J lost 3; bases outside the gene matches: 10. The CDR3 reads CASTKTSGGATDTQYF. CDR3 DNA: TGTGCCAGCACCAAAACCAGCGGGGGGGCGACAGATACGCAGTATTTT.

This clonotype occurred a few times. The rearrangement links TRBV6-6 to TRBJ1-3, with 8 positions matching TRBD1. V trimming: 0 bases; J trimming: 4 bases; junction bases outside the gene matches: 2. CDR3 length equals 15 residues. CDR1 is MNHNY and CDR2 is SVGAGI in the germline V gene (reference sequence). CDR3 loop: CASSYSRDRGNTIYF. CDR3 nucleotides: TGTGCCAGCAGTTACTCCCGGGACAGGGGAAACACCATATATTTT.

The V call is TRBV12-3 or TRBV12-4, the J call TRBJ2-1; D is perhaps TRBD2 (5 bases). The CDR3 length is 14 residues. The V end lost 3 bases, the J end lost 5 bases, and 11 bases lay between the germline ends. CDR3 protein: CASSLGIAHNEQFF. In DNA, the CDR3 is TGTGCCAGCAGTTTGGGAATAGCGCACAATGAGCAGTTCTTC.

This clonotype was picked up many times. This chain connects TRBV18 to TRBJ1-1, with a weak D call TRBD1 (5 bases). Trimming removed 4 bases from V and 0 bases from J, with 15 bases in between. Germline CDR1 and CDR2: KGHSH and LQKENI. CDR3 length: 16 amino acids. The CDR3 reads CASSQDRDYMNTEAFF. The CDR3 bases are TGTGCCAGCTCACAAGACAGAGACTACATGAACACTGAAGCTTTCTTT.